A selection of T cell receptor beta chains follows, all from one sample in a study of technical replicates of blood from a handful of donors. Repertoires were generated with immunoSEQ multiplex PCR, while TCRdb's copy carries only in-frame clones and drops some. The sample gives about 88,000 clones, about 93% of which show up once; 0.25% is in the top ten. The sequencing sample was made of T cells isolated from PBMCs. These receptors were collected from a human donor in good health. The CDR3 runs from the conserved cysteine through the conserved F or W. Each record gives: clone size, J gene, V gene, D gene, CDR3 protein, CDR3 DNA. The D gene is left open where the match is weak. Only part of the rows carry a size: once, few, many, or a class if the clone is expanded.

abundance: .; j_gene: TRBJ1-4; v_gene: TRBV11-2; d_gene: TRBD1; CDR3aa: CASSPGQVREKLFF; CDR3nt: TGTGCCAGCAGCCCCGGACAGGTTAGGGAAAAACTGTTTTTT
abundance: .; j_gene: TRBJ2-7; v_gene: TRBV28; d_gene: TRBD1; CDR3aa: CASHETGVTGYEQYF; CDR3nt: TGTGCCAGCCATGAGACAGGGGTCACCGGCTACGAGCAGTACTTC
abundance: .; j_gene: TRBJ1-4; v_gene: TRBV7-3; d_gene: .; CDR3aa: CASSPDSIMKRLFF; CDR3nt: TGTGCCAGCAGCCCCGACAGTATAATGAAACGGCTGTTTTTT
abundance: .; j_gene: TRBJ2-7; v_gene: TRBV25-1; d_gene: TRBD1; CDR3aa: CASSHGTVRTGYEQYF; CDR3nt: TGTGCCAGCAGCCACGGGACAGTCCGAACCGGGTACGAGCAGTACTTC
abundance: .; j_gene: TRBJ1-1; v_gene: TRBV19; d_gene: TRBD1; CDR3aa: CAASTGANTEAFF; CDR3nt: TGTGCCGCCTCGACAGGGGCGAACACTGAAGCTTTCTTT
abundance: .; j_gene: TRBJ2-1; v_gene: TRBV27; d_gene: TRBD2; CDR3aa: CASSLVGLAGGPSSEQFF; CDR3nt: TGTGCCAGCAGTTTAGTGGGACTAGCGGGAGGGCCAAGTAGTGAGCAGTTCTTC
abundance: .; j_gene: TRBJ2-3; v_gene: TRBV5-4; d_gene: .; CDR3aa: CASSFDRADTQYF; CDR3nt: TGTGCCAGCAGCTTTGACAGAGCAGATACGCAGTATTTT
abundance: .; j_gene: TRBJ1-5; v_gene: TRBV15; d_gene: TRBD1; CDR3aa: CATSRGQGSNQPQHF; CDR3nt: TGTGCCACCAGCAGAGGACAGGGTAGCAATCAGCCCCAGCATTTT
abundance: .; j_gene: TRBJ1-4; v_gene: TRBV6-1; d_gene: TRBD1; CDR3aa: CASSGQGTVPEKLFF; CDR3nt: TGTGCCAGCAGTGGACAGGGGACGGTCCCCGAAAAACTGTTTTTT
abundance: .; j_gene: TRBJ1-1; v_gene: TRBV7-9; d_gene: TRBD1; CDR3aa: CASSLYRTGGDWNTEAFF; CDR3nt: TGTGCCAGCAGCTTATATAGGACAGGGGGAGATTGGAACACTGAAGCTTTCTTT
abundance: .; j_gene: TRBJ2-1; v_gene: TRBV7-8; d_gene: TRBD2; CDR3aa: CASSLGTSGTYNEQFF; CDR3nt: TGTGCCAGCAGCTTAGGAACTAGCGGCACCTACAATGAGCAGTTCTTC
abundance: .; j_gene: TRBJ2-3; v_gene: TRBV19; d_gene: TRBD2; CDR3aa: CASSSGLAGSTDTQYF; CDR3nt: TGTGCCAGTAGCTCGGGACTAGCGGGGAGCACAGATACGCAGTATTTT
abundance: .; j_gene: TRBJ1-2; v_gene: TRBV5-4; d_gene: TRBD1; CDR3aa: CASSLVAQGALLGYTF; CDR3nt: TGTGCCAGCAGCTTGGTAGCGCAGGGGGCGCTTCTTGGCTACACCTTC
abundance: .; j_gene: TRBJ2-7; v_gene: TRBV9; d_gene: .; CDR3aa: CASSGGRSNSYEQYF; CDR3nt: TGTGCCAGCAGCGGAGGTCGCAGCAACTCCTACGAGCAGTACTTC
abundance: once; j_gene: TRBJ1-4; v_gene: TRBV2; d_gene: .; CDR3aa: CASMARPAAEEKLFF; CDR3nt: TGTGCCAGCATGGCCCGACCTGCTGCGGAGGAAAAACTGTTTTTT
abundance: .; j_gene: TRBJ2-7; v_gene: TRBV27; d_gene: TRBD1; CDR3aa: CASSLTGTGFYEQYF; CDR3nt: TGTGCCAGCAGTTTGACCGGGACAGGGTTCTACGAGCAGTACTTC
abundance: .; j_gene: TRBJ2-3; v_gene: TRBV5-1; d_gene: TRBD2; CDR3aa: CASSWGLAGAIYTDTQYF; CDR3nt: TGCGCCAGCAGCTGGGGACTAGCGGGAGCGATCTACACAGATACGCAGTATTTT
abundance: .; j_gene: TRBJ2-1; v_gene: TRBV6-1; d_gene: .; CDR3aa: CASSVFSSVEYEQFF; CDR3nt: TGTGCCAGCAGTGTATTCAGCTCCGTGGAGTATGAGCAGTTCTTC
abundance: .; j_gene: TRBJ2-1; v_gene: TRBV7-9; d_gene: TRBD2; CDR3aa: CASSKGGTSYNEQFF; CDR3nt: TGTGCCAGCAGCAAAGGCGGGACTAGCTACAATGAGCAGTTCTTC
abundance: .; j_gene: TRBJ2-2; v_gene: TRBV11-2; d_gene: TRBD2; CDR3aa: CASSLPSGAANTGELFF; CDR3nt: TGTGCCAGCAGCTTACCTAGCGGGGCGGCGAACACCGGGGAGCTGTTTTTT
abundance: once; j_gene: TRBJ2-3; v_gene: TRBV10-2; d_gene: TRBD2; CDR3aa: CASRLAGGGDTQYF; CDR3nt: TGCGCCAGCAGACTAGCGGGAGGGGGAGATACGCAGTATTTT
abundance: few; j_gene: TRBJ2-7; v_gene: TRBV27; d_gene: TRBD1; CDR3aa: CASRLQGEYEQYF; CDR3nt: TGTGCCAGCAGACTACAGGGGGAATACGAGCAGTACTTC
abundance: few; j_gene: TRBJ1-1; v_gene: TRBV18; d_gene: .; CDR3aa: CASSPYQGEVTEAFF; CDR3nt: TGTGCCAGCTCACCATATCAAGGGGAGGTCACTGAAGCTTTCTTT
abundance: .; j_gene: TRBJ2-3; v_gene: TRBV27; d_gene: TRBD1; CDR3aa: CASSFWDRGADTQYF; CDR3nt: TGTGCCAGCAGTTTCTGGGACAGGGGAGCAGATACGCAGTATTTT
abundance: once; j_gene: TRBJ2-7; v_gene: TRBV28; d_gene: .; CDR3aa: CASSSGSGEQYF; CDR3nt: TGTGCCAGCAGTTCAGGTTCTGGGGAGCAGTACTTC
abundance: .; j_gene: TRBJ2-7; v_gene: TRBV7-9; d_gene: TRBD2; CDR3aa: CASSSETSPPEQYF; CDR3nt: TGTGCCAGCAGCTCTGAGACTAGCCCACCCGAGCAGTACTTC
abundance: .; j_gene: TRBJ1-3; v_gene: TRBV6-5; d_gene: .; CDR3aa: CASSYSTASGNTIYF; CDR3nt: TGTGCCAGCAGTTACTCGACAGCCTCTGGAAACACCATATATTTT
abundance: .; j_gene: TRBJ2-7; v_gene: TRBV5-4; d_gene: .; CDR3aa: CASSPSASTYEQYF; CDR3nt: TGTGCCAGCAGCCCTAGCGCGTCTACCTACGAGCAGTACTTC
abundance: .; j_gene: TRBJ2-1; v_gene: TRBV6-5; d_gene: .; CDR3aa: CASSSLVLLDHRGQFF; CDR3nt: TGTGCCAGCAGTTCTCTCGTACTTCTCGACCATCGGGGGCAGTTCTTC
abundance: .; j_gene: TRBJ2-5; v_gene: TRBV6-5; d_gene: TRBD1; CDR3aa: CASRAPGQGEETQYF; CDR3nt: TGTGCCAGCAGGGCCCCGGGACAGGGGGAGGAGACCCAGTACTTC
abundance: once; j_gene: TRBJ2-3; v_gene: TRBV5-1; d_gene: TRBD1; CDR3aa: CASSWTGQSTDTQYF; CDR3nt: TGCGCCAGCAGCTGGACGGGACAGAGCACAGATACGCAGTATTTT
abundance: .; j_gene: TRBJ2-1; v_gene: TRBV7-3; d_gene: .; CDR3aa: CASSRGSLSYNEQFF; CDR3nt: TGTGCCAGCAGCCGGGGGTCTCTCTCCTACAATGAGCAGTTCTTC
abundance: .; j_gene: TRBJ2-7; v_gene: TRBV11-2; d_gene: .; CDR3aa: CASSFAVGAISYEQYF; CDR3nt: TGTGCCAGCAGCTTCGCAGTGGGGGCGATAAGCTACGAGCAGTACTTC
abundance: .; j_gene: TRBJ2-5; v_gene: TRBV6-1; d_gene: TRBD2; CDR3aa: CASSERGGARQETQYF; CDR3nt: TGTGCCAGCAGTGAACGCGGGGGTGCTCGTCAAGAGACCCAGTACTTC
abundance: .; j_gene: TRBJ1-5; v_gene: TRBV6-1; d_gene: .; CDR3aa: CASSERGSYNQPQHF; CDR3nt: TGTGCCAGCAGTGAAAGGGGGTCCTATAATCAGCCCCAGCATTTT
abundance: once; j_gene: TRBJ2-3; v_gene: TRBV20-1; d_gene: .; CDR3aa: CSTLGADTQYF; CDR3nt: TGCAGCACCCTGGGGGCGGATACGCAGTATTTT
abundance: once; j_gene: TRBJ2-3; v_gene: TRBV11-2; d_gene: TRBD2; CDR3aa: CASSIYRDYQKADTQYF; CDR3nt: TGTGCCAGCAGCATTTACCGGGACTATCAAAAGGCAGATACGCAGTATTTT
abundance: .; j_gene: TRBJ2-1; v_gene: TRBV7-6; d_gene: .; CDR3aa: CASSLGLGGGEQGEQFF; CDR3nt: TGTGCCAGCAGCTTAGGGCTTGGCGGGGGCGAGCAGGGTGAGCAGTTCTTC
abundance: .; j_gene: TRBJ2-7; v_gene: TRBV2; d_gene: TRBD2; CDR3aa: CASSGPGGGLGEQYF; CDR3nt: TGTGCCAGCAGTGGCCCCGGGGGGGGCCTAGGCGAGCAGTACTTC
abundance: .; j_gene: TRBJ2-7; v_gene: TRBV5-1; d_gene: TRBD2; CDR3aa: CASSTGTSGRGPTGNEQYF; CDR3nt: TGCGCCAGCAGCACCGGGACTAGCGGGAGAGGACCCACGGGCAACGAGCAGTACTTC
abundance: once; j_gene: TRBJ2-3; v_gene: TRBV19; d_gene: .; CDR3aa: CASRGSGGSTDTQYF; CDR3nt: TGTGCCAGTAGGGGGAGTGGCGGGAGCACAGATACGCAGTATTTT
abundance: once; j_gene: TRBJ2-6; v_gene: TRBV5-8; d_gene: .; CDR3aa: CASSLGSKFKSGANVLTF; CDR3nt: TGTGCCAGCAGCTTGGGTAGTAAGTTCAAGTCTGGGGCCAACGTCCTGACTTTC
abundance: .; j_gene: TRBJ1-1; v_gene: TRBV2; d_gene: .; CDR3aa: CARRRGTNTEAFF; CDR3nt: TGTGCCAGGCGCAGGGGCACGAACACTGAAGCTTTCTTT
abundance: .; j_gene: TRBJ2-7; v_gene: TRBV28; d_gene: TRBD1; CDR3aa: CASSFRGRVGEQYF; CDR3nt: TGTGCCAGCAGTTTCAGGGGGCGCGTTGGCGAGCAGTACTTC
abundance: .; j_gene: TRBJ1-1; v_gene: TRBV6-5; d_gene: .; CDR3aa: CASSYTRGGGTEAFF; CDR3nt: TGTGCCAGCAGTTACACCCGGGGCGGGGGCACTGAAGCTTTCTTT
abundance: .; j_gene: TRBJ2-2; v_gene: TRBV19; d_gene: TRBD2; CDR3aa: CASSISGRGRTGELFF; CDR3nt: TGTGCCAGTAGTATAAGCGGGAGGGGTCGAACCGGGGAGCTGTTTTTT
abundance: .; j_gene: TRBJ2-1; v_gene: TRBV5-6; d_gene: .; CDR3aa: CASSLGTYEQFF; CDR3nt: TGTGCCAGCAGCTTGGGGACATATGAGCAGTTCTTC
abundance: .; j_gene: TRBJ2-1; v_gene: TRBV11-2; d_gene: .; CDR3aa: CASSPYISSYNEQFF; CDR3nt: TGTGCCAGCAGCCCCTATATAAGCTCCTACAATGAGCAGTTCTTC
abundance: few; j_gene: TRBJ1-1; v_gene: TRBV10-3; d_gene: .; CDR3aa: CAISVPGLPEAFF; CDR3nt: TGTGCCATCAGTGTACCGGGACTTCCAGAGGCTTTCTTT
abundance: .; j_gene: TRBJ2-5; v_gene: TRBV4-1; d_gene: .; CDR3aa: CASSQGRGSEETQYF; CDR3nt: TGCGCCAGCAGCCAAGGGAGGGGCTCAGAAGAGACCCAGTACTTC
abundance: .; j_gene: TRBJ1-2; v_gene: TRBV9; d_gene: TRBD1; CDR3aa: CASSGRDRVYGYTF; CDR3nt: TGTGCCAGCAGCGGAAGGGACAGGGTGTATGGCTACACCTTC